The 2 T cell receptor beta chains given below trace back to one sample, sequenced in a study of cytomegalovirus exposure and HLA in healthy donors. The primer mix had 60 Vbeta and 13 Jbeta primers. Produced via immunoSEQ multiplex PCR; TCRdb's table is partial and in-frame only. Here the sample spans over 80,000 clones, 78% being singletons. Specimen: PBMCs. The receptor set was obtained from a woman aged 40 to 50 in good health and CMV-seronegative.

V is TRBV20-1 and J is TRBJ1-1; D unresolved. The CDR3 spans 11 residues. Per germline, CDR1 DFQATT and CDR2 SNEGSKA (reference sequence). The ends were cut back, 6 bases at V and 1 base at J, with 6 bases in the middle. The CDR3 protein is CSARANTEAFF. The CDR3 DNA reads TGCAGTGCACGAGCGAACACTGAAGCTTTCTTT.

CDR3 in DNA: TGTGCCAGCAGTGCAGGGGGAGGCAATCAGCCCCAGCATTTT. It codes for CASSAGGGNQPQHF. The rearrangement uses TRBV28 and TRBJ1-5, with TRBD1 matching 7 bases. V gave up 5 bases and J gave up 2 bases; unmatched junction bases: 3. Per the germline V gene, CDR1 is MDHEN and CDR2 is SYDVKM. The CDR3 has 14 amino acids.